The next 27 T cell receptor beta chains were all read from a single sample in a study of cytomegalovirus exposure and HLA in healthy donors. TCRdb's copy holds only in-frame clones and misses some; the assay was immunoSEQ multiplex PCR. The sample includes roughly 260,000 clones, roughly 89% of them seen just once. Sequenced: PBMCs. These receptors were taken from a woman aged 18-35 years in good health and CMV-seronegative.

The CDR3 nucleotides read TGTGCCAGCACTAGCGGGGGCTACAATGAGCAGTTCTTC. Its translation is CASTSGGYNEQFF. J is TRBJ2-1 and V is TRBV27, with 10 nucleotides matching TRBD2. Germline values: CDR1 MNHEY, CDR2 SMNVEV (reference sequence). V gave up 7 bases and J gave up 3 bases; unmatched junction bases: 0. The CDR3 length is 13 residues.

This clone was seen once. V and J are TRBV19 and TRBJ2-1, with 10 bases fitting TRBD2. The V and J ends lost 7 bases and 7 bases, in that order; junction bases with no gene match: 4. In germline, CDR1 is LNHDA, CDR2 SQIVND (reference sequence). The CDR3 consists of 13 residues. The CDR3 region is CASISGGLNEQFF. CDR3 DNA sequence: TGTGCCAGTATTAGCGGGGGGTTAAATGAGCAGTTCTTC.

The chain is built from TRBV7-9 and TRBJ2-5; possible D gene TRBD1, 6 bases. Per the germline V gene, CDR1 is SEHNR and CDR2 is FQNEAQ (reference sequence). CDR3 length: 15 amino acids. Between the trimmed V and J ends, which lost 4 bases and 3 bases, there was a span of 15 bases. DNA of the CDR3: TGTGCCAGCAGCTCCTATAGGGGACAAAAAGAGACCCAGTACTTC. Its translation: CASSSYRGQKETQYF. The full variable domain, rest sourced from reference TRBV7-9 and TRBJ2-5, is DTGVSQNPRHKITKRGQNVTFRCDPISEHNRLYWYRQTLGQGPEFLTYFQNEAQLEKSRLLSDRFSAERPKGSFSTLEIQRTEQGDSAMYLCASSSYRGQKETQYFGPGTRLLVL.

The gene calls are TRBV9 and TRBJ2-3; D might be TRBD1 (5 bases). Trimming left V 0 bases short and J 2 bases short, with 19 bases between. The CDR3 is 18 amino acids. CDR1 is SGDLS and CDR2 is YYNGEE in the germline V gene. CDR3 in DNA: TGTGCCAGCAGCGTAGACGGCCAGGGAAGTTGGCCCACAGATACGCAGTATTTT. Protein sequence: CASSVDGQGSWPTDTQYF.

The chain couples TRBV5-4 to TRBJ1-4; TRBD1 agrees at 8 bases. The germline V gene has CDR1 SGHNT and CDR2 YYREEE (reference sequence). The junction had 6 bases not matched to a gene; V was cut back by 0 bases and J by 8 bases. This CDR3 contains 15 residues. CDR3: CASSLDGTGGEKLFF. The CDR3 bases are TGTGCCAGCAGCTTGGACGGGACAGGTGGGGAAAAACTGTTTTTT.

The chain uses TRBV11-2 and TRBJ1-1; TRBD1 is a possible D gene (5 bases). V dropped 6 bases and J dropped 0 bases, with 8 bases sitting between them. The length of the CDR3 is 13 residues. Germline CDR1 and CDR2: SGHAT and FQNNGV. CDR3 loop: CASRSGMNTEAFF. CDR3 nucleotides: TGTGCCAGCAGATCAGGGATGAACACTGAAGCTTTCTTT.

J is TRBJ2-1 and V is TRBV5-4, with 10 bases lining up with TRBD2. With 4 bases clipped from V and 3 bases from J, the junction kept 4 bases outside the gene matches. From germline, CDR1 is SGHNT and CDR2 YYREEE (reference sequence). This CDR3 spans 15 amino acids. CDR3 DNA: TGTGCCAGCAGCAGCGGGGGGGATAACTACAATGAGCAGTTCTTC. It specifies CASSSGGDNYNEQFF.

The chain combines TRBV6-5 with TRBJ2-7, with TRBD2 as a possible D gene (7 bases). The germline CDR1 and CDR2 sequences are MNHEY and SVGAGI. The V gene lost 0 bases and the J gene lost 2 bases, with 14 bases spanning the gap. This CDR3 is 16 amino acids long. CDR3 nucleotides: TGTGCCAGCAGTTACTCAAGACGGGGGGCCGCCTACGAGCAGTACTTC. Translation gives CASSYSRRGAAYEQYF.

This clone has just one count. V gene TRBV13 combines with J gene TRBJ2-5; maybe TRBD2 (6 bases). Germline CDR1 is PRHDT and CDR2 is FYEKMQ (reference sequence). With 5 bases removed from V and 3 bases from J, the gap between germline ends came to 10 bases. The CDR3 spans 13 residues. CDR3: CASSPGGEETQYF. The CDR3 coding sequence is TGTGCCAGCAGCCCCGGAGGGGAAGAGACCCAGTACTTC.

CDR3 sequence reads: CASSETGDSNQPQHF. The CDR3 DNA reads as TGTGCCAGCAGTGAGACAGGGGATAGCAATCAGCCCCAGCATTTT. The chain couples TRBV6-4 to TRBJ1-5; 8 positions agree with TRBD1. The V gene end was trimmed by 3 bases and the J gene end by 0 bases; junction bases not matched to a gene: 1. In germline, CDR1 is MRHNA, CDR2 SNTAGT. The CDR3 spans 15 residues.

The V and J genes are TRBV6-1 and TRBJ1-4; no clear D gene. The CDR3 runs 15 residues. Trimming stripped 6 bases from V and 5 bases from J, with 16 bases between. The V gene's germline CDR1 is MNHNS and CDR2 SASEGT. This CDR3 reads CASSFEGRENEKLFF. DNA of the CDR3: TGTGCCAGCAGCTTTGAGGGCAGAGAAAATGAAAAACTGTTTTTT.

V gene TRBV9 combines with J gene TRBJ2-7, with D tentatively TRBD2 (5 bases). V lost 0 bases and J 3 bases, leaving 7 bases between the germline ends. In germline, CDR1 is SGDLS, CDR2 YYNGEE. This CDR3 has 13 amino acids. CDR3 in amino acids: CASSVVRDYEQYF. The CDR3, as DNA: TGTGCCAGCAGCGTAGTTCGGGACTACGAGCAGTACTTC. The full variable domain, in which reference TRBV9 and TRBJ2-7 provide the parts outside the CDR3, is DSGVTQTPKHLITATGQRVTLRCSPRSGDLSVYWYQQSLDQGLQFLIQYYNGEERAKGNILERFSAQQFPDLHSELNLSSLELGDSALYFCASSVVRDYEQYFGPGTRLTVT.

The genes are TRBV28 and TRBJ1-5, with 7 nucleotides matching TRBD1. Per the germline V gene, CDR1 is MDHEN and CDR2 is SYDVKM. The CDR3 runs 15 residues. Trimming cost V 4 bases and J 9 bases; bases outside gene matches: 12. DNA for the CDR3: TGTGCCAGCAGTTCGAAGGGACAGACAATTTTGCCCCAGCATTTT. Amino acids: CASSSKGQTILPQHF.

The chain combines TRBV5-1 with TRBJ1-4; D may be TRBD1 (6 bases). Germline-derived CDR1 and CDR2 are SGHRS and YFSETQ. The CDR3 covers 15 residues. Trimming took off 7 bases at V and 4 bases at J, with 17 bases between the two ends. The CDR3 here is CASGTDSSNNEKLFF. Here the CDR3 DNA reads TGCGCCAGCGGGACGGACAGCTCCAATAATGAAAAACTGTTTTTT. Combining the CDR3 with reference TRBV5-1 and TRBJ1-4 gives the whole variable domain KAGVTQTPRYLIKTRGQQVTLSCSPISGHRSVSWYQQTPGQGLQFLFEYFSETQRNKGNFPGRFSGRQFSNSRSEMNVSTLELGDSALYLCASGTDSSNNEKLFFGSGTQLSVL.

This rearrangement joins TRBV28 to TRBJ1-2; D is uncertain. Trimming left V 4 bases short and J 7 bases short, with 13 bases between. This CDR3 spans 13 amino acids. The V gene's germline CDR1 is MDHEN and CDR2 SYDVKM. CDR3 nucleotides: TGTGCCAGCAGTTCACAGAGTCGGGGTGGCTACACCTTC. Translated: CASSSQSRGGYTF.

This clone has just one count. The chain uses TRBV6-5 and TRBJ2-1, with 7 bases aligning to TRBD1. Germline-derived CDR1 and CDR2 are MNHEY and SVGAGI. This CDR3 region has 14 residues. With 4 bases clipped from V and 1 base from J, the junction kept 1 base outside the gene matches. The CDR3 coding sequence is TGTGCCAGCAGTTTACAGGGGTCCTACAATGAGCAGTTCTTC. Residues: CASSLQGSYNEQFF.

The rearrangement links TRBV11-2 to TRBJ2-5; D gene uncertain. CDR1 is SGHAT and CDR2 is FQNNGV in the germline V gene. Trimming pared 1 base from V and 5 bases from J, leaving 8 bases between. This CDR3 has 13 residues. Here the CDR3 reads CASSLGPVETQYF. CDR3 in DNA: TGTGCCAGCAGCTTAGGGCCAGTGGAGACCCAGTACTTC.

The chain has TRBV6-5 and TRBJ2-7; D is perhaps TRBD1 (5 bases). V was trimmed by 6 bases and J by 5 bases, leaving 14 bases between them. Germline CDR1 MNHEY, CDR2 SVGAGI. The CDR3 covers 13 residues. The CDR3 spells CASSRRWGDEQYF. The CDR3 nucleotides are TGTGCCAGCAGCCGCAGGTGGGGCGACGAGCAGTACTTC.

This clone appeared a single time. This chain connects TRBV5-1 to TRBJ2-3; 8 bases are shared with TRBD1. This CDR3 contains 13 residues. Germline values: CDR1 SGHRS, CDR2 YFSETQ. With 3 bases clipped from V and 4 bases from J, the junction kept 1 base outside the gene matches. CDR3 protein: CASSSGGADTQYF. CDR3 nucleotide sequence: TGCGCCAGCAGCTCAGGGGGCGCAGATACGCAGTATTTT.

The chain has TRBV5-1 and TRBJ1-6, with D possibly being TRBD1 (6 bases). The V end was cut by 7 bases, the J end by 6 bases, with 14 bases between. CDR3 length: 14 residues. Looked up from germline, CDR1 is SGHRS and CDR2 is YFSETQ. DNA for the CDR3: TGCGCCAGCTATGCAGGGGACACTAATTCACCCCTCCACTTT. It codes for CASYAGDTNSPLHF.

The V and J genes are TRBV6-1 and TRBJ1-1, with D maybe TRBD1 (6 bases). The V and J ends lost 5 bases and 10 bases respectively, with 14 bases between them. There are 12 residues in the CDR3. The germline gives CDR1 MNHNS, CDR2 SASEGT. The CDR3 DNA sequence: TGTGCCAGCAGTATACAGGGTGGAAGAGCTTTCTTT. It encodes CASSIQGGRAFF.

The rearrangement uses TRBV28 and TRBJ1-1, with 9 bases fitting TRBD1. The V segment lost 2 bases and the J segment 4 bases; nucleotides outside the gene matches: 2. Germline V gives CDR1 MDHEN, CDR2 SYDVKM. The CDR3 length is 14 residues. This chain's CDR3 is CASSLDRGATEAFF. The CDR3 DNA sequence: TGTGCCAGCAGTTTAGACAGGGGGGCCACTGAAGCTTTCTTT.

As DNA, the CDR3 is TGTGCCAGCAGTGCCGGGACATCCTACGAGCAGTACTTC. Translation: CASSAGTSYEQYF. This chain links TRBV2 with TRBJ2-7, with D perhaps matching TRBD1 (6 bases). This CDR3 is 13 amino acids long. In germline, CDR1 is SNHLY, CDR2 FYNNEI. V was pared by 4 bases and J by 1 base, with 8 bases between.

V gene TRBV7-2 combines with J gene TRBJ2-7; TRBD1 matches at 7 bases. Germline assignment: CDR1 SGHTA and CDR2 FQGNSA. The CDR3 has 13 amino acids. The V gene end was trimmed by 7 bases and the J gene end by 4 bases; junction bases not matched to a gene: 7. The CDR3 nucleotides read TGTGCCAGCACCAAACAGACAGGGTACGAGCAGTACTTC. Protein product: CASTKQTGYEQYF. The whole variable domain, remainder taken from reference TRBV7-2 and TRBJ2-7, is GAGVSQSPSNKVTEKGKDVELRCDPISGHTALYWYRQSLGQGLEFLIYFQGNSAPDKSGLPSDRFSAERTGGSVSTLTIQRTQQEDSAVYLCASTKQTGYEQYFGPGTRLTVT.

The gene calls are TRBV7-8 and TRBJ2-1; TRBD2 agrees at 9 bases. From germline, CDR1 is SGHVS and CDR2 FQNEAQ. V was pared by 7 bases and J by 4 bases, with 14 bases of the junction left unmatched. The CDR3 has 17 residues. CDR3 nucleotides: TGTGCCAGCATCCCCCGAGGTACGGCGGGGGGGTACAATGAGCAGTTCTTC. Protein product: CASIPRGTAGGYNEQFF.

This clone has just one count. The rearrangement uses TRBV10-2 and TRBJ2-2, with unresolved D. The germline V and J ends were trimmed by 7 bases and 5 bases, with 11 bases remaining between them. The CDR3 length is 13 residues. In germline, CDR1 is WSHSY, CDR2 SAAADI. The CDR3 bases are TGCGCCAGCATGCTGGGCACGACCGGGGAGCTGTTTTTT. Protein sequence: CASMLGTTGELFF.

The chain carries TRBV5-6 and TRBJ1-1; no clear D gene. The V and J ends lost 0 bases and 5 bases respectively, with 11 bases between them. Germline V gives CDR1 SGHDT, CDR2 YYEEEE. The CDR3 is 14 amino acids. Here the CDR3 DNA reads TGTGCCAGCAGCTTGGGCAGAAGAGGGACTGAAGCTTTCTTT. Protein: CASSLGRRGTEAFF. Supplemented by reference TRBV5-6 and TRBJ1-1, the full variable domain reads DAGVTQSPTHLIKTRGQQVTLRCSPKSGHDTVSWYQQALGQGPQFIFQYYEEEERQRGNFPDRFSGHQFPNYSSELNVNALLLGDSALYLCASSLGRRGTEAFFGQGTRLTVV.